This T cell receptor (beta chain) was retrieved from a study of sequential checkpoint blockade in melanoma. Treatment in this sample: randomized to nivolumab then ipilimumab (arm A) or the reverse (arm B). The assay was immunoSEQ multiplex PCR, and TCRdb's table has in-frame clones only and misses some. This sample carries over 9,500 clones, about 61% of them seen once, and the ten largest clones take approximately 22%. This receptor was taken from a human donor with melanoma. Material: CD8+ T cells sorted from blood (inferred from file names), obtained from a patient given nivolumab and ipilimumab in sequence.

CDR3 nucleotide sequence: TGTGCCAGCAGTTTAGGTCAGGGATTCACTGAAGCTTTCTTT. Its protein product is CASSLGQGFTEAFF. V is TRBV28 and J is TRBJ1-1; D possibly corresponds to TRBD1 (5 bases). The CDR3 length is 14 residues. The ends were cut back, 2 bases at V and 4 bases at J, with 11 bases in the middle. Germline V CDR1 and CDR2: MDHEN, SYDVKM.